This T cell receptor beta chain was obtained from a study of regulatory T cells in long-lasting Graves disease. As for the study in general: Newly diagnosed Graves' patients had under 3 months of antithyroid drugs. Notes on the study in general: Those with persistent Graves' had less TCR diversity than newly diagnosed patients.

Concerning this clonotype: Its antigen remains unidentified. One end of the junction fails to match germline, which may point to a read error.

Time point defined: newly diagnosed GD, antithyroid drugs for less than 3 months. PBMC RNA served as the TCR library source. HTBI primers from iRepertoire and Arm-PCR of CDR3 regions yielded the TCR beta libraries. MiXCR was run by TCRdb on the multiplex PCR reads, yielding one entry per CDR3 protein. The sample lists 400,000 to 500,000 distinct CDR3 sequences; around 13% were seen once. A further study also used this sample, focusing on T cells in Graves' hyperthyroidism and ophthalmopathy.

The origin of this receptor is a woman aged 45-59 years with Graves disease. Sample: peripheral blood mononuclear cells (PBMCs), taken at new diagnosis, from a patient treated with antithyroid drugs.

CDR3 nucleotides: TGTGCCAGCAGCTTGGGCAGGGCCTACGAGCAGTGCTTC. Translating it yields CASSLGRAYEQCF. The V call is TRBV5-6, the J call TRBJ2-7; TRBD1 is a possible D gene (5 bases). The germline V gene encodes CDR1 SGHDT and CDR2 YYEEEE. This CDR3 comprises 13 residues.